The 27 T cell receptor beta chains given below trace back to one sample, sequenced in a study of OX40 agonist ivuxolimab in advanced cancers. Generated by immunoSEQ multiplex PCR, the TCRdb table keeps only in-frame clones and is missing some. Of approximately 96,000 clones listed, about 92% are singletons. The input for sequencing was CD4+ or CD8+ T cells sorted from blood, taken in a trial of the OX40 agonist ivuxolimab. The receptors originated from an adult with an advanced solid tumor such as melanoma, head and neck, liver or kidney cancer.

The chain is built from TRBV15 and TRBJ1-1, with D possibly matching TRBD1 (5 bases). The CDR3 contains 15 residues. Between the trimmed V and J ends, which lost 4 bases and 4 bases, there was a span of 16 bases. Looked up from germline, CDR1 is LNHNV and CDR2 is YYDKDF (reference sequence). The CDR3 DNA sequence: TGTGCCACCAGCACCCCGAGGGGCAGGAGCACTGAAGCTTTCTTT. Protein product: CATSTPRGRSTEAFF.

This clone was recorded once. The J gene is TRBJ2-1, the V gene TRBV11-2; D is possibly TRBD2 (7 bases). V was pared by 5 bases and J by 6 bases, with 17 bases between. The germline gives CDR1 SGHAT, CDR2 FQNNGV. This CDR3 region has 15 residues. CDR3 nucleotide sequence: TGTGCCAGCAGCCCAACTAGCGTCAGGGGCAATGAGCAGTTCTTC. It is translated as CASSPTSVRGNEQFF. Full variable domain (rest looked up from reference TRBV11-2 and TRBJ2-1): EAGVAQSPRYKIIEKRQSVAFWCNPISGHATLYWYQQILGQGPKLLIQFQNNGVVDDSQLPKDRFSAERLKGVDSTLKIQPAKLEDSAVYLCASSPTSVRGNEQFFGPGTRLTVL.

V gene TRBV11-3 combines with J gene TRBJ1-1; D gene unclear. The CDR3 is 15 amino acids. Trimming removed 5 bases at V and 5 bases at J, with 18 bases between. Germline CDR1 SGHNT, CDR2 YENEEA. This CDR3 reads CASSPSRAAGTEAFF. CDR3 DNA: TGTGCCAGCAGCCCCTCGCGGGCCGCTGGTACTGAAGCTTTCTTT.

The count of this clone is one. This rearrangement joins TRBV6-6 to TRBJ2-1; TRBD2 is a possible D gene (6 bases). This CDR3 has 13 amino acids. Germline values: CDR1 MNHNY, CDR2 SVGAGI (reference sequence). Trimming removed 4 bases from V and 12 bases from J, with 16 bases in between. The CDR3 region is CASSLGWGDGQFF. CDR3 sequence (DNA): TGTGCCAGCAGTTTAGGATGGGGGGACGGGCAGTTCTTC.

The rearrangement uses TRBV14 and TRBJ2-2, with TRBD2 identical over 9 bases. CDR1 is SGHDN and CDR2 is FVKESK in the germline V gene. J gave up 0 bases and V 1 base, and 12 bases lay outside the gene matches. This CDR3 is built from 20 residues. The CDR3 region is CASSQVIAGVNRANTGELFF. The CDR3 nucleotides are TGTGCCAGCAGCCAAGTTATAGCGGGAGTAAATCGGGCGAACACCGGGGAGCTGTTTTTT.

The chain employs TRBV5-4 and TRBJ2-7, with 9 bases aligning to TRBD2. With V trimmed by 0 bases and J by 4 bases, 5 bases remained unmatched. The length of the CDR3 is 15 residues. CDR1 SGHNT and CDR2 YYREEE come from the germline V gene (reference sequence). CDR3 sequence (DNA): TGTGCCAGCAGCTTGGAGAGCGGGGGGTTATACGAGCAGTACTTC. Protein product: CASSLESGGLYEQYF. The complete variable domain, with remaining parts taken from reference TRBV5-4 and TRBJ2-7, reads ETGVTQSPTHLIKTRGQQVTLRCSSQSGHNTVSWYQQALGQGPQFIFQYYREEENGRGNFPPRFSGLQFPNYSSELNVNALELDDSALYLCASSLESGGLYEQYFGPGTRLTVT.

The chain employs TRBV6-1 and TRBJ2-2, with 9 positions matching TRBD1. Germline CDR1 is MNHNS and CDR2 is SASEGT. CDR3 length: 13 amino acids. The V gene end was trimmed by 7 bases and the J gene end by 6 bases; junction bases not matched to a gene: 3. CDR3: CASIRDRAGELFF. The CDR3 coding sequence is TGTGCCAGCATCAGGGACAGGGCCGGGGAGCTGTTTTTT.

This chain uses TRBV7-2 with TRBJ1-1; no definite D call. Germline V gene lookup returns CDR1 SGHTA and CDR2 FQGNSA. The CDR3 has 14 residues. The V and J ends lost 7 bases and 4 bases respectively, with 16 bases between them. CDR3 DNA: TGTGCCAGCACCCAGGAGGCTAGGGTCACTGAAGCTTTCTTT. Amino acids: CASTQEARVTEAFF.

The chain carries TRBV7-9 and TRBJ1-2, with TRBD1 matching over 7 bases. Germline-derived CDR1 and CDR2 are SEHNR and FQNEAQ (reference sequence). J was trimmed by 6 bases and V by 1 base; bases with no gene match: 5. CDR3 length: 14 residues. The DNA for the CDR3 is TGTGCCAGCAGCTTAGGTGACAGGGCACATGGCTACACCTTC. Its translation is CASSLGDRAHGYTF.

This clone was seen once. The chain uses TRBV6-5 and TRBJ2-3, with TRBD1 matching 9 bases. The CDR3 covers 15 residues. V trimming: 0 bases; J trimming: 4 bases; junction bases outside the gene matches: 2. Per germline, CDR1 MNHEY and CDR2 SVGAGI. CDR3 residues: CASSYSRTGADTQYF. In DNA form, the CDR3 reads TGTGCCAGCAGTTACTCGAGGACAGGGGCAGATACGCAGTATTTT.

This clone was seen a single time. V usage is TRBV10-3 and J usage is TRBJ1-4; D gene unclear. This CDR3 comprises 14 residues. Germline values: CDR1 ENHRY, CDR2 SYGVKD. Trimming shortened V by 2 bases and J by 8 bases, and 12 bases separated the two germline ends. The CDR3: CAISESYLGEKLFF. Written as DNA, the CDR3 is TGTGCCATCAGTGAGAGTTATCTCGGGGAAAAACTGTTTTTT.

The genes are TRBV5-1 and TRBJ2-7; D is possibly TRBD1 (6 bases). Germline V gene lookup returns CDR1 SGHRS and CDR2 YFSETQ. Trimming cost V 1 base and J 6 bases, with 11 bases left between them. The CDR3 runs to 13 residues. The DNA for the CDR3 is TGCGCCAGCAGCTTGTCAGGGGTCCCCGAGCAGTACTTC. It encodes CASSLSGVPEQYF.

The chain is built from TRBV5-8 and TRBJ1-4; D is uncertain. The CDR3 is 14 residues long. Germline V gives CDR1 SGHTS, CDR2 YDEGEE. Trimming cost V 4 bases and J 0 bases, with 7 bases left between them. The CDR3 spells CASSPGATNEKLFF. In DNA, the CDR3 is TGTGCCAGCAGCCCGGGTGCAACTAATGAAAAACTGTTTTTT.

The V gene is TRBV4-2, the J gene TRBJ2-5; 11 positions match TRBD2. CDR3 length: 18 residues. Germline V CDR1 and CDR2: LGHNA, YNFKEQ. J was trimmed by 5 bases and V by 0 bases; bases with no gene match: 11. CDR3 nucleotide sequence: TGTGCCAGCAGCCAAGAATGGACTAGCGGGTTGGTCGGGGAGACCCAGTACTTC. As protein: CASSQEWTSGLVGETQYF.

The rearrangement joins TRBV4-2 to TRBJ2-2; TRBD2 agrees at 8 bases. The CDR3 has 15 amino acids. V shed 1 base and J 7 bases; nucleotides not matched to a gene: 5. Germline lookup yields CDR1 LGHNA and CDR2 YNFKEQ. The CDR3 DNA reads as TGTGCCAGCAGCCAAGCGGGAGGGCCTGGCGGGGAGCTGTTTTTT. It specifies CASSQAGGPGGELFF.

The V call is TRBV15, the J call TRBJ1-5; D unresolved. Germline V gene data show CDR1 as LNHNV and CDR2 as YYDKDF (reference sequence). With 0 bases removed from V and 9 bases from J, the gap between germline ends came to 9 bases. The CDR3 length is 13 residues. This CDR3 reads CATSRDLGRPQHF. CDR3 coding DNA: TGTGCCACCAGCAGAGATCTGGGTAGGCCCCAGCATTTT.

The chain uses TRBV6-5 and TRBJ2-6; D remains unclear. The CDR3 spans 14 residues. Germline loops: CDR1 MNHEY, CDR2 SVGAGI. V was cut by 5 bases and J by 0 bases, with 5 bases left in between. The CDR3 sequence is CASSRNSGANVLTF. CDR3 in DNA: TGTGCCAGCAGTAGGAACTCTGGGGCCAACGTCCTGACTTTC.

This clone appeared once. The rearrangement joins TRBV4-3 to TRBJ2-2; 11 bases match TRBD1. V was clipped by 3 bases and J by 5 bases; unmatched bases: 5. Germline CDR1 is LGHNA and CDR2 is YSLEER. The CDR3 is 16 residues long. The CDR3 bases are TGCGCCAGCAGCCATTCCGGGACAGGGGGAACCGGGGAGCTGTTTTTT. Translation gives CASSHSGTGGTGELFF.

This clone was detected only a few times. DNA of the CDR3: TGTGCCAGCAGTTTTACCATTAGCGGGACTTCCTACAATGAGCAGTTCTTC. This encodes CASSFTISGTSYNEQFF. V usage is TRBV27 and J usage is TRBJ2-1; TRBD2 matches at 8 bases. This CDR3 contains 17 residues. Germline CDR1 is MNHEY and CDR2 is SMNVEV (reference sequence). V was pared by 3 bases and J by 1 base, with 8 bases of the junction left unmatched.

The rearrangement links TRBV7-2 to TRBJ2-7, with a weak D call TRBD2 (5 bases). Germline V gene sequence: CDR1 SGHTA, CDR2 FQGNSA. The length of the CDR3 is 15 residues. The ends were cut back, 1 base at V and 4 bases at J, with 14 bases in the middle. The CDR3 region has the DNA TGTGCCAGCAGCTTAGGTCCGGGGTCAGGATACGAGCAGTACTTC. It yields the protein CASSLGPGSGYEQYF.

This chain links TRBV9 with TRBJ2-3; D possibly matches TRBD1 or TRBD2 (6 bases each). Trimming took off 1 base at V and 6 bases at J, with 9 bases between the two ends. The CDR3 runs 13 residues. The V gene's germline CDR1 is SGDLS and CDR2 YYNGEE. CDR3 nucleotides: TGTGCCAGCAGCGTAAGGGGGGTTGATACGCAGTATTTT. This codes for CASSVRGVDTQYF.

This clone was observed a few times. The chain has TRBV7-9 and TRBJ2-3; D might be TRBD2 (5 bases). V gave up 6 bases and J gave up 1 base, with 14 bases separating them. The CDR3 has 15 amino acids. Germline assignment: CDR1 SEHNR and CDR2 FQNEAQ (reference sequence). CDR3 sequence reads: CASRVGLGGTDTQYF. The DNA for the CDR3 is TGTGCCAGCAGAGTGGGCCTGGGAGGCACAGATACGCAGTATTTT.

The gene calls are TRBV2 and TRBJ2-1; TRBD2 agrees at 10 bases. The CDR3 is made up of 15 amino acids. Germline CDR1 is SNHLY and CDR2 is FYNNEI. Trimming cost V 6 bases and J 2 bases; bases outside gene matches: 4. The CDR3 sequence: CASSKLAGAYNEQFF. The CDR3 DNA is TGTGCCAGCAGCAAGCTAGCGGGAGCCTACAATGAGCAGTTCTTC.

This chain links TRBV18 with TRBJ1-1; 9 nucleotides agree with TRBD1. Per germline, CDR1 KGHSH and CDR2 LQKENI. The CDR3 has 15 amino acids. V was clipped by 3 bases and J by 3 bases; unmatched bases: 5. The CDR3, as DNA: TGTGCCAGCTCACCTTCCGGGACAGGGTACACTGAAGCTTTCTTT. Amino acids: CASSPSGTGYTEAFF.

V gene TRBV5-8 combines with J gene TRBJ1-5, with a possible D match to TRBD1 (5 bases). The CDR3 runs 14 residues. Deletions cut 4 bases from V and 1 base from J, with 9 bases between. The germline CDR1 and CDR2 sequences are SGHTS and YDEGEE. The CDR3, as DNA: TGTGCCAGCAGCAACGGGGACAGCAATCAGCCCCAGCATTTT. Its protein is CASSNGDSNQPQHF.

The CDR3 DNA reads as TGCGCCAGCAAGAGACAGATAATAGAGAACACTGAAGCTTTCTTT. The encoded protein is CASKRQIIENTEAFF. The chain has TRBV4-1 and TRBJ1-1, with D perhaps matching TRBD1 (5 bases). Germline V gene lookup returns CDR1 MGHRA and CDR2 YSYEKL. The CDR3 runs 15 residues. Trimming pared 7 bases from V and 1 base from J, leaving 16 bases between.

The chain uses TRBV7-9 and TRBJ1-1; 11 bases line up with TRBD1. CDR1 is SEHNR and CDR2 is FQNEAQ in the germline V gene (reference sequence). J gave up 1 base and V 1 base, and 5 bases lay outside the gene matches. The CDR3 is made up of 17 amino acids. The CDR3: CASSLGTGGAGNTEAFF. Here the CDR3 DNA reads TGTGCCAGCAGCTTAGGGACAGGGGGCGCGGGGAACACTGAAGCTTTCTTT. Full variable domain (outside the CDR3, taken from reference TRBV7-9 and TRBJ1-1): DTGVSQNPRHKITKRGQNVTFRCDPISEHNRLYWYRQTLGQGPEFLTYFQNEAQLEKSRLLSDRFSAERPKGSFSTLEIQRTEQGDSAMYLCASSLGTGGAGNTEAFFGQGTRLTVV.